This T cell receptor beta chain was sequenced during a study of blood T cells in healthy people across ages. Next came a second PCR, run for roughly 7 to 12 cycles, which used a sample-barcoded 5' primer along with a J-beta primer mix. TCRdb fed the 5' RACE reads into MiXCR, producing one record per CDR3 protein. The table lists 1.5 million to 2 million distinct CDR3 sequences, roughly 27% of them singletons, with 7% to 9% in the top ten. The germline gives CDR1 SGHKS, CDR2 YYEKEE (reference sequence). Trimming removed 3 bases at V and 0 bases at J, with 10 bases between. CDR3 length equals 16 residues.

Sequences were obtained from blood. The rearrangement joins TRBV5-5 to TRBJ2-6, with unresolved D. The sequence derives from a woman in her 30s in good health. The CDR3 sequence is CASSSILSSGANVLTF. In DNA form, the CDR3 reads TGTGCCAGCAGCTCCATACTGAGCTCTGGGGCCAACGTCCTGACTTTC. Together with reference TRBV5-5 and TRBJ2-6, the CDR3 gives the full variable domain: DAGVTQSPTHLIKTRGQQVTLRCSPISGHKSVSWYQQVLGQGPQFIFQYYEKEERGRGNFPDRFSARQFPNYSSELNVNALLLGDSALYLCASSSILSSGANVLTFGAGSRLTVL.